This TCR beta chain was captured in a study of graft-versus-host responses after intestinal transplantation. Study-level background: Grafts were multivisceral, liver-intestinal, or isolated intestinal. After anti-thymocyte globulin induction, recipients took tacrolimus and steroids for roughly three years.

Some clones are missing from TCRdb's copy, which holds only in-frame ones; the method was immunoSEQ multiplex PCR. The sample lists about 120,000 clones, approximately 92% occurring once. Study-wide findings and caveats: Recipient marrow showed GvH clones, some seen first in ileum or blood. Researchers found peak circulating GvH clone levels linked to early post-transplant HvG declines.

As to this clone: Antigen: not known.

The receptor was derived from a human donor who was the organ donor for an intestinal transplant. The specimen was unstimulated CD4+ T cells sorted from spleen or lymph node cells, collected before transplant.

CDR3 residues: CASTRTSGSYEQYF. The CDR3, as DNA: TGTGCCAGCACCAGGACTAGCGGGAGCTACGAGCAGTACTTC. The J gene is TRBJ2-7, the V gene TRBV6-5, with 13 nucleotides matching TRBD2. Looked up from germline, CDR1 is MNHEY and CDR2 is SVGAGI. The CDR3 is 14 residues long. Trimming took 7 bases from V and 3 from J; bases not matched to a gene: 3.